This T cell receptor beta chain was captured by sequencing in a study of T cell clonality in common variable immunodeficiency. Repertoires were generated with immunoSEQ multiplex PCR, while TCRdb's copy carries only in-frame clones and drops some. The sample was found to contain 25,000 or so clones, and every one recurs. Patients had low serum IgG, IgA and/or IgM and specific antibody deficiency. Caucasian heritage predominated among both patients and controls. This clone has only a few counts. What it recognizes is unknown. Coverage ceases 3 residues before the CDR3 finishes, and the germline J gene fills in the end. The CDR3 spans 15 residues. Germline CDR1 reads GTSNPN; CDR2 reads SVGIG (reference sequence). V was trimmed by 2 bases and J by 4 bases, leaving 17 bases between them. Findings and caveats of the study: In common variable immunodeficiency, TCR beta chains reportedly carried fewer deletions and N-nucleotide insertions. The cause of increased CVID clonality remains unclear without subpopulation sequencing.

This receptor was identified in a human donor with common variable immunodeficiency. The sample was peripheral blood mononuclear cells. The chain recombines TRBV30 with TRBJ1-2; TRBD1 might be the D (5 bases). Partial CDR3 DNA: TGTGCCTGGAGTCACTCAGGGTCCTCACTCTATGGC. Translating gives CAWSHSGSSLYG. The complete CDR3 reads CAWSHSGSSLYGYTF.